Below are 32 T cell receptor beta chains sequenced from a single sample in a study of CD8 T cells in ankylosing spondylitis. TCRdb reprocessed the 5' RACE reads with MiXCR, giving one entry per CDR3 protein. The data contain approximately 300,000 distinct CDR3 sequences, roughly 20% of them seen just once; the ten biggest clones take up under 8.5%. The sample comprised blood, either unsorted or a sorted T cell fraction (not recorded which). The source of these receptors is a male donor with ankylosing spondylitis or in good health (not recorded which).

CDR3 sequence (DNA): TGTGCCATCAGTGACTGGACTAGCGGGAGTGGAGAGACCCAGTACTTC. It is translated as CAISDWTSGSGETQYF. This chain uses TRBV10-3 with TRBJ2-5; 13 positions agree with TRBD2. The length of the CDR3 is 16 residues. The trim removed 3 bases at V and 4 bases at J, leaving 5 bases unmatched. Germline CDR1 ENHRY, CDR2 SYGVKD.

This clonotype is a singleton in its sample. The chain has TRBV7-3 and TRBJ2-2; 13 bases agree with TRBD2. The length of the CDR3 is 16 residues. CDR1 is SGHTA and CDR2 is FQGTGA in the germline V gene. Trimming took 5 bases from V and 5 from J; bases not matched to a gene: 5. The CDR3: CASSPRLAGGTGELFF. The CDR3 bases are TGTGCCAGCAGCCCAAGACTAGCGGGAGGTACCGGGGAGCTGTTTTTT.

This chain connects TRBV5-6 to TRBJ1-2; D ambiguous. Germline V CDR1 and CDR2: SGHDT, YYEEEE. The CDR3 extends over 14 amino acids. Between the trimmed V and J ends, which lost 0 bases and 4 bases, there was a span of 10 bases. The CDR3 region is CASSLGRNLYGYTF. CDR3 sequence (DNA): TGTGCCAGCAGCTTGGGACGGAACCTCTATGGCTACACCTTC.

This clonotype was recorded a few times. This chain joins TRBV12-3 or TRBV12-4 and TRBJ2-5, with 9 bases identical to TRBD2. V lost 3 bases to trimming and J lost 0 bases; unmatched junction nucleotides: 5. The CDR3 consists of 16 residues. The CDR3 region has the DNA TGTGCCAGCAGTTTTCACAGCGGGGGGTACCAAGAGACCCAGTACTTC. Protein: CASSFHSGGYQETQYF.

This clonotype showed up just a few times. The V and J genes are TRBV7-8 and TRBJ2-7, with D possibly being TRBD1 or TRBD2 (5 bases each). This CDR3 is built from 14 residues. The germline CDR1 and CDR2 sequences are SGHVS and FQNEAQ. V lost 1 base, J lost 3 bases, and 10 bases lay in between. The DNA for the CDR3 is TGTGCCAGCAGCTTAGGAGGGGCAGACTACGAGCAGTACGTC. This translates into CASSLGGADYEQYV.

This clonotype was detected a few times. This chain's CDR3 is CASSQLGPGELFF. The CDR3 DNA follows: TGTGCCAGCAGCCAACTAGGCCCCGGGGAGCTGTTTTTT. The genes are TRBV14 and TRBJ2-2; D is unclear. Germline CDR1 reads SGHDN; CDR2 reads FVKESK. Trimming removed 2 bases from V and 6 bases from J, with 7 bases in between. The CDR3 loop spans 13 amino acids.

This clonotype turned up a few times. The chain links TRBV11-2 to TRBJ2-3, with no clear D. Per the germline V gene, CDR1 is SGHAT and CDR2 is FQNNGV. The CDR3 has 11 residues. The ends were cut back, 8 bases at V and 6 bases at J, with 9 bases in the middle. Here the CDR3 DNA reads TGTGCCAGCGCCGCCCCCGATACGCAGTATTTT. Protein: CASAAPDTQYF.

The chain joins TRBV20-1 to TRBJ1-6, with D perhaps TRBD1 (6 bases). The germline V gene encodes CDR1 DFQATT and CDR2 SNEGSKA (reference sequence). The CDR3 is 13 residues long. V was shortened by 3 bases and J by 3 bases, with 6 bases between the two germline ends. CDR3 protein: CSARDSYNSPLHF. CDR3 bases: TGCAGTGCTAGGGACAGCTATAATTCACCCCTCCACTTT.

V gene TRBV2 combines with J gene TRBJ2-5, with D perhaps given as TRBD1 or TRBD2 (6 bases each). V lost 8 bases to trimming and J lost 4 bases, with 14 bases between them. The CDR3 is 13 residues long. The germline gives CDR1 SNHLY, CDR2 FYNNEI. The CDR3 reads CASGGGLVETQYF. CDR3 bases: TGTGCCAGCGGAGGGGGTTTAGTAGAGACCCAGTACTTC.

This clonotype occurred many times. The DNA of the CDR3 is TGTGCCAGCAGCCTCGGGAGGTTGAACACTGAAGCTTTCTTT. Translation gives CASSLGRLNTEAFF. The chain recombines TRBV12-3 or TRBV12-4 with TRBJ1-1; D is unclear. V lost 6 bases, J lost 0 bases, and 11 bases lay in between. The CDR3 has 14 amino acids.

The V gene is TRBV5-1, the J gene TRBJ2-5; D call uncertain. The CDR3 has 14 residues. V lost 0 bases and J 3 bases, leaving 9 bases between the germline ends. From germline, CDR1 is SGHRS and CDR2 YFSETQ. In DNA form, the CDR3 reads TGCGCCAGCAGCTTGGAGGGCAGGAAAGAGACCCAGTACTTC. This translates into CASSLEGRKETQYF.

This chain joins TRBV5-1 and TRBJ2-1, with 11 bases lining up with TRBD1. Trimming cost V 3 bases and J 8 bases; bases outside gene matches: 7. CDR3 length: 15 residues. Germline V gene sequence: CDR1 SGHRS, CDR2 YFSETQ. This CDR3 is CASSSAGTGGDEQFF. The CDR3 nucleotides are TGCGCCAGCAGCTCTGCCGGGACAGGGGGAGATGAGCAGTTCTTC. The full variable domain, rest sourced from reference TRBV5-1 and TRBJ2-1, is KAGVTQTPRYLIKTRGQQVTLSCSPISGHRSVSWYQQTPGQGLQFLFEYFSETQRNKGNFPGRFSGRQFSNSRSEMNVSTLELGDSALYLCASSSAGTGGDEQFFGPGTRLTVL.

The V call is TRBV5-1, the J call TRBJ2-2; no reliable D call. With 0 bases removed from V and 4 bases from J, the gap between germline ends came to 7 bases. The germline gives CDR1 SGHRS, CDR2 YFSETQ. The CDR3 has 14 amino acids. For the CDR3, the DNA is TGCGCCAGCAGCTTGGGGAGAATCACCGGGGAGCTGTTTTTT. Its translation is CASSLGRITGELFF.

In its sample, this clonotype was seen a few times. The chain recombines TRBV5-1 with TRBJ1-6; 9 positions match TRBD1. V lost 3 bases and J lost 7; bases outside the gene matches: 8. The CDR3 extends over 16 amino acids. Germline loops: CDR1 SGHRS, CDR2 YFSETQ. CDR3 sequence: CASSYLGQGGNSPLHF. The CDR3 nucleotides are TGCGCCAGCAGCTACCTGGGACAGGGAGGAAATTCACCCCTCCACTTT.

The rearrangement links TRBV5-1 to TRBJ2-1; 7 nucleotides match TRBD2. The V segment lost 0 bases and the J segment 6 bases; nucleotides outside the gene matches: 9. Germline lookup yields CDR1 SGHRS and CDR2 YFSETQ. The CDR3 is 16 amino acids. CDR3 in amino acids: CASSLVRREAGNEQFF. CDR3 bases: TGCGCCAGCAGCTTGGTCCGTCGGGAGGCGGGCAATGAGCAGTTCTTC.

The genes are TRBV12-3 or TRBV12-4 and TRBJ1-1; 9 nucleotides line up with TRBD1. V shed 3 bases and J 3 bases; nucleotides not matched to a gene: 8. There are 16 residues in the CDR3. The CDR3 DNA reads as TGTGCCAGCAGTTTGGGACAGGGAAGGCTGTACACTGAAGCTTTCTTT. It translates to CASSLGQGRLYTEAFF.

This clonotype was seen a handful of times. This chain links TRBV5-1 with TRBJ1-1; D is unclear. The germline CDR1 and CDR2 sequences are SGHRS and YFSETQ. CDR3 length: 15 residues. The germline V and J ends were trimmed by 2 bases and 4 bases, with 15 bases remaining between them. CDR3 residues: CASSLNTGISTEAFF. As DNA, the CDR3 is TGCGCCAGCAGCTTAAATACGGGGATCTCCACTGAAGCTTTCTTT.

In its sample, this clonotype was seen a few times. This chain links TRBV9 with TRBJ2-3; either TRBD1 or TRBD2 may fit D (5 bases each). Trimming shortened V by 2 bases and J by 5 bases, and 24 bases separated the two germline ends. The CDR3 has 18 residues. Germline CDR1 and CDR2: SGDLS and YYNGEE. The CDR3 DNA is TGTGCCAGCAGCGTTCCCACCCGGGACCTCAGGGCCCAAGATACGCAGTATTTT. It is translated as CASSVPTRDLRAQDTQYF.

CDR3 region: CASSNTGTEETQYF. The DNA of the CDR3 is TGTGCCAGCAGTAATACCGGGACAGAAGAGACCCAGTACTTC. The V gene is TRBV6-1, the J gene TRBJ2-5; the match to TRBD1 covers 7 bases. The J segment lost 3 bases and the V segment lost 5 bases, leaving 6 bases of the junction unmatched. Germline values: CDR1 MNHNS, CDR2 SASEGT. This CDR3 spans 14 amino acids.

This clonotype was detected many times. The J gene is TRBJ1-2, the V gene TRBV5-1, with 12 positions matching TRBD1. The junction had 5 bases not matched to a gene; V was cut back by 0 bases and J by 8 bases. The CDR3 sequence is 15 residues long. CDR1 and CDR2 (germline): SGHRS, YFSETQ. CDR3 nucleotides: TGCGCCAGCAGCTTGGCCGGGACAGGGGGCGAGGGCTACACCTTC. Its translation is CASSLAGTGGEGYTF. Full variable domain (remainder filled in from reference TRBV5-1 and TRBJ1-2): KAGVTQTPRYLIKTRGQQVTLSCSPISGHRSVSWYQQTPGQGLQFLFEYFSETQRNKGNFPGRFSGRQFSNSRSEMNVSTLELGDSALYLCASSLAGTGGEGYTFGSGTRLTVV.

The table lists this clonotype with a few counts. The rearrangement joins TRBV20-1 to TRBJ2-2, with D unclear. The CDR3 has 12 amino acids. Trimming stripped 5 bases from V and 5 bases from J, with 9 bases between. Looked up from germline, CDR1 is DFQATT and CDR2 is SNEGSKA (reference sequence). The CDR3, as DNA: TGCAGTGCTCCCAGAACGACCGGGGAGCTGTTTTTT. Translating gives CSAPRTTGELFF.

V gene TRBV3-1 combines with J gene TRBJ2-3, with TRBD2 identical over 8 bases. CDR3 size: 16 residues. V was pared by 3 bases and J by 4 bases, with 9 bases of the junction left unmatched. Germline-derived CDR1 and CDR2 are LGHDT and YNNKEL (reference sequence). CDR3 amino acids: CASSQSGTRSPDTQYF. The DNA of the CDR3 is TGTGCCAGCAGCCAGTCCGGGACTAGGAGCCCAGATACGCAGTATTTT.

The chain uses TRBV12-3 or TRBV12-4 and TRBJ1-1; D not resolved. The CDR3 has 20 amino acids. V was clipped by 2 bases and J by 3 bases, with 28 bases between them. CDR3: CASSLFWFGVVVRWDTEAFF. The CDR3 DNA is TGTGCCAGCAGTTTATTCTGGTTCGGGGTGGTCGTCCGATGGGACACTGAAGCTTTCTTT.

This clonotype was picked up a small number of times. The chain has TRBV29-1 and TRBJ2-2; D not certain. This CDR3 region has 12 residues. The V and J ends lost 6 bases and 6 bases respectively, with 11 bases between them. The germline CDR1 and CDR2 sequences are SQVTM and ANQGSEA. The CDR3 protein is CSVAVNAGELFF. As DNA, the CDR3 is TGCAGCGTGGCAGTCAACGCCGGGGAGCTGTTTTTT.

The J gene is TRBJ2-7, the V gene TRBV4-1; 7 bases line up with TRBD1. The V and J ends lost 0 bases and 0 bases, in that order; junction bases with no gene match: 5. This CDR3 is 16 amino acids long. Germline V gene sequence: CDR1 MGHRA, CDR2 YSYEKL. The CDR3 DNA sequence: TGCGCCAGCAGCCAAGATCGGGACAGAGACTCCTACGAGCAGTACGTC. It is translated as CASSQDRDRDSYEQYV.

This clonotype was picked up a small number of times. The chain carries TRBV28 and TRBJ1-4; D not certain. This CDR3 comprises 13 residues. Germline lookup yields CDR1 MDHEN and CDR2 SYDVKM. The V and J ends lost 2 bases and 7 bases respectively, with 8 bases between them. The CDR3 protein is CASSLAEPEKLFF. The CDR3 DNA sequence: TGTGCCAGCAGTTTAGCCGAACCTGAAAAACTGTTTTTT.

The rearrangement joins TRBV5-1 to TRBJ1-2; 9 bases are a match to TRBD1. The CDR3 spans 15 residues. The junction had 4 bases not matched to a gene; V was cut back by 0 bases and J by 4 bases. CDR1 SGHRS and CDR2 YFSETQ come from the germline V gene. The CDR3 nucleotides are TGCGCCAGCAGCTTGGGGGACAGGGTCTCCTATGGCTACACCTTC. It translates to CASSLGDRVSYGYTF.

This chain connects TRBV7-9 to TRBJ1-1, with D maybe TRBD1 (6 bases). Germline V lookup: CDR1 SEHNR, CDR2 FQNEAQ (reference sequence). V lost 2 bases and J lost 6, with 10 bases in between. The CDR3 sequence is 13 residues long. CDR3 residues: CASSLNRDAEAFF. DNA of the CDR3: TGTGCCAGCAGCTTAAACAGGGACGCTGAAGCTTTCTTT.

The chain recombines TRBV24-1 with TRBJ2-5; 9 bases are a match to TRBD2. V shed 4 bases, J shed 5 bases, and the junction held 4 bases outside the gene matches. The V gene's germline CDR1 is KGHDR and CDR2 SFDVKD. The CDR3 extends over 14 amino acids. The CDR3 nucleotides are TGTGCCACCAGTGACTATAGCGGGAGCGAGACCCAGTACTTC. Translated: CATSDYSGSETQYF.

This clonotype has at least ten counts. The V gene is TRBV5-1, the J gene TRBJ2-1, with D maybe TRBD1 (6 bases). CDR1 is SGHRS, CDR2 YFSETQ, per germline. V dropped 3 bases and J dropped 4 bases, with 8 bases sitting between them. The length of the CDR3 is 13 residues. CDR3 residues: CASSSGQYNEQFF. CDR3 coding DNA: TGCGCCAGCAGCTCTGGACAGTACAATGAGCAGTTCTTC.

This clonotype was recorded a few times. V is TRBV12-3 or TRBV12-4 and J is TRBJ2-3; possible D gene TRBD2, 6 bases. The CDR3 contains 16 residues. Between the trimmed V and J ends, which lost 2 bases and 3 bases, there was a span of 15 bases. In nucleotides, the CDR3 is TGTGCCAGCAGTTTACACCCGGCGGGAATAACAGATACGCAGTATTTT. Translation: CASSLHPAGITDTQYF.

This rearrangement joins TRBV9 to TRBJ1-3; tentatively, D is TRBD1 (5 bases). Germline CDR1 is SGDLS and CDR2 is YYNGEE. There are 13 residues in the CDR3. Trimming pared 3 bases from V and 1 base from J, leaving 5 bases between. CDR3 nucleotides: TGTGCCAGCAGCGGACAGTCTGGAAACACCATATATTTT. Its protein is CASSGQSGNTIYF.